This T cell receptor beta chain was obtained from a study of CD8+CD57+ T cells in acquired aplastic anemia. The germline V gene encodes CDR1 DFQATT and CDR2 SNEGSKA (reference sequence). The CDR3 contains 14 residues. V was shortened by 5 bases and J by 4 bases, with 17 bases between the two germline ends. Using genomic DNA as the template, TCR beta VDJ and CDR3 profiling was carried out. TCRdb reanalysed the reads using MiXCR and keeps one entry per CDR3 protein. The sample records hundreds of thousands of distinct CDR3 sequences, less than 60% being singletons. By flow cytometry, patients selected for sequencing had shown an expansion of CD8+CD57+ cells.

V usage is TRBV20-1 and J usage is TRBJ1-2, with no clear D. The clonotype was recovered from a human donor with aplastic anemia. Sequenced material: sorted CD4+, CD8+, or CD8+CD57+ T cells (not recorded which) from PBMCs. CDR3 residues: CSAPPLMAVYGYTF. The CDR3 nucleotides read TGCAGTGCTCCACCTTTGATGGCGGTCTATGGCTACACCTTC.